This T cell receptor beta chain comes out of a study of T cell responses to AZD1222 COVID-19 vaccine. General observations from the study: Possibly, clonal diversity was underestimated; donors were largely white British and included more females. At study baseline, merely roughly 6 AZD1222 recipients were seropositive.

Only in-frame clones appear in the TCRdb table, and some are missing; sequencing was by immunoSEQ multiplex PCR. This sample yields 150,000 or so clones, of which 85% to 95% are seen a single time; over 0.7% belongs to the top ten. Germline V gene data show CDR1 as DFQATT and CDR2 as SNEGSKA (reference sequence). The length of the CDR3 is 14 residues. Trimming took 3 bases from V and 2 from J; bases not matched to a gene: 5. As to this clone: The target antigen is unknown.

This clonotype was sampled from an adult in good health. V and J are TRBV20-1 and TRBJ2-7; 9 nucleotides match TRBD2. Sequenced material: peripheral blood, taken on day 0 of AZD1222 vaccination. CDR3 protein: CSASRASGAYEQYF. In DNA form, the CDR3 reads TGCAGTGCTAGTCGAGCTAGCGGGGCCTACGAGCAGTACTTC.